This T cell receptor beta chain stems from a study of PD-1 blockade in mismatch repair-deficient tumors. Study-level background: Patients had approximately 12 mismatch repair-deficient cancer types, all previously treated and progressing. Findings and limits, study-wide: After pembrolizumab, tumor-resident clones rose rapidly, then generally contracted before radiologic responses.

Using immunoSEQ multiplex PCR, the repertoire was profiled, and TCRdb retains in-frame clones only, with some absent. The data contain over 100,000 clones, 65% to 80% of them singletons. On this clone: The antigen remains unidentified.

The germline CDR1 and CDR2 sequences are SGHNT and YYREEE (reference sequence). Trimming took 0 bases from V and 7 from J, leaving 8 bases between them. The CDR3 is 13 amino acids. All patients were mismatch repair deficient, assessed by either PCR or immunohistochemistry. TCRs were sequenced from three patients responding to pembrolizumab. The sequence was obtained from an adult with mismatch repair-deficient cancer. The sample consisted of peripheral blood, taken 60 weeks after starting pembrolizumab. This chain uses TRBV5-4 with TRBJ2-1; D unclear. The CDR3 region is CASSLEHGNEQFF. For the CDR3, the DNA is TGTGCCAGCAGCTTGGAGCACGGGAATGAGCAGTTCTTC.